This is a list of T cell receptor beta chains from one sample in a study of technical replicates of blood from four donors. Profiling relied on immunoSEQ multiplex PCR, and the TCRdb table lists in-frame clones only, not all of them. The sample lists 8,000 to 9,000 clones, 85% to 90% occurring once. The sequencing sample was made of PBMCs. These receptors were collected from a human donor in good health. The CDR3 runs from the conserved cysteine through the conserved F or W. The D gene is left open where the match is weak. Not all rows give a size; the values are once, few, many and, for expanded clones, a class.

j_gene: TRBJ2-2
v_gene: TRBV28
d_gene: TRBD1
len: 15
abundance: -
CDR3nt: TGTGCCAGCAGTTTGACAGGGGGGACCACCGGGGAGCTGTTTTTT
CDR3aa: CASSLTGGTTGELFF

j_gene: TRBJ2-5
v_gene: TRBV6-5
d_gene: -
len: 13
abundance: -
CDR3nt: TGTGCCAGCAGTTACCCGCAGGGCCTTCATCGGTACTTC
CDR3aa: CASSYPQGLHRYF

j_gene: TRBJ2-1
v_gene: TRBV9
d_gene: TRBD2
len: 17
abundance: once
CDR3nt: TGTGCCAGCAACCCGTTGGGGGGAGGTAGCGGGGTTGTGACGCGGTTCTTC
CDR3aa: CASNPLGGGSGVVTRFF

j_gene: TRBJ2-7
v_gene: TRBV4-1
d_gene: -
len: 15
abundance: -
CDR3nt: TGCGCCAGCAGCCAAGATCTGAGACTAGACTACGAGCAGTACTTC
CDR3aa: CASSQDLRLDYEQYF

j_gene: TRBJ1-5
v_gene: TRBV7-6
d_gene: TRBD1
len: 15
abundance: -
CDR3nt: TGTGCCAGCAGCACCATGACAGGGGTTAATCAGCCCCAGCATTTT
CDR3aa: CASSTMTGVNQPQHF

j_gene: TRBJ2-5
v_gene: TRBV7-8
d_gene: TRBD2
len: 19
abundance: -
CDR3nt: TGTGCCAGCAGCCTGGCGGGGGAACTAGCGGGAGGGACAAGAGAGACCCAGTACTTC
CDR3aa: CASSLAGELAGGTRETQYF

j_gene: TRBJ2-7
v_gene: TRBV7-9
d_gene: -
len: 12
abundance: -
CDR3nt: TGTGCCAGCAGCTTAAGGGGTCTCGTGCAGTACTTC
CDR3aa: CASSLRGLVQYF

j_gene: TRBJ2-5
v_gene: TRBV10-3
d_gene: TRBD2
len: 16
abundance: -
CDR3nt: TGTGCCGTGGGGGGGGGACCCGTGGATACCCCGGGGACCCAGTACTTC
CDR3aa: CAVGGGPVDTPGTQYF

j_gene: TRBJ1-1
v_gene: TRBV29-1
d_gene: -
len: 11
abundance: -
CDR3nt: TGCAGCGCCGATGCAGGGACTGAAGCTTTCTTT
CDR3aa: CSADAGTEAFF

j_gene: TRBJ1-2
v_gene: TRBV5-6
d_gene: -
len: 16
abundance: -
CDR3nt: TGTGCCAGCAGCTTGGCCGATGGCAGGATCGGCTATGGCTACACCTTC
CDR3aa: CASSLADGRIGYGYTF

j_gene: TRBJ1-1
v_gene: TRBV7-8
d_gene: TRBD1
len: 15
abundance: -
CDR3nt: TGTGCCAGCAGCTTAGACAGGGGGGGAGACACTGAAGCTTTCTTT
CDR3aa: CASSLDRGGDTEAFF

j_gene: TRBJ1-2
v_gene: TRBV18
d_gene: -
len: 13
abundance: -
CDR3nt: TGTGCCAGCTCCCCTACAGGGTTGGATGGCTACACCTTC
CDR3aa: CASSPTGLDGYTF

j_gene: TRBJ2-7
v_gene: TRBV6-6
d_gene: -
len: 12
abundance: -
CDR3nt: TGTGCCAGCTCTGGGGGAGGCTACGAGCAGTACTTC
CDR3aa: CASSGGGYEQYF

j_gene: TRBJ1-5
v_gene: TRBV27
d_gene: -
len: 14
abundance: -
CDR3nt: TGTGCCAGCAGTTTATTTCAGGGCTTTCAGCCCCAGCATTTT
CDR3aa: CASSLFQGFQPQHF

j_gene: TRBJ1-2
v_gene: TRBV20-1
d_gene: -
len: 11
abundance: -
CDR3nt: TGCAGTGCTCAGGGGTGGAATGGCTACACCTTC
CDR3aa: CSAQGWNGYTF

j_gene: TRBJ1-2
v_gene: TRBV19
d_gene: TRBD1
len: 15
abundance: -
CDR3nt: TGTGCCAGTAGTATTCTGACAGGGGGCGGCTATGGCTACACCTTC
CDR3aa: CASSILTGGGYGYTF

j_gene: TRBJ2-7
v_gene: TRBV28
d_gene: TRBD1
len: 15
abundance: -
CDR3nt: TGTGCCAGCAAGGGGTCGGGGACAGGGGGTCTGGAGCAGTACTTC
CDR3aa: CASKGSGTGGLEQYF

j_gene: TRBJ2-3
v_gene: TRBV19
d_gene: TRBD1
len: 17
abundance: -
CDR3nt: TGTGCCAGTAGTCCGCCTCTAGGACAGGGAGGCACAGATACGCAGTATTTT
CDR3aa: CASSPPLGQGGTDTQYF

j_gene: TRBJ2-7
v_gene: TRBV4-1
d_gene: -
len: 13
abundance: -
CDR3nt: TGCGCCAGCAGCCAAGACGGAGCCTACGAGCAGTACTTC
CDR3aa: CASSQDGAYEQYF

j_gene: TRBJ1-4
v_gene: TRBV27
d_gene: -
len: 16
abundance: -
CDR3nt: TGTGCCAGCAGTTCCCTCCAGGGGTTGAACAGGGAAAAACTGTTTTTT
CDR3aa: CASSSLQGLNREKLFF

j_gene: TRBJ1-5
v_gene: TRBV6-5
d_gene: -
len: 15
abundance: -
CDR3nt: TGTGCCAGCAGTTACTCGTATAGTCCCGAGCAACCCCAGCATTTT
CDR3aa: CASSYSYSPEQPQHF

j_gene: TRBJ2-7
v_gene: TRBV5-1
d_gene: TRBD1
len: 15
abundance: -
CDR3nt: TGCGCCAGCAGCTCACTAACAGGGGATCCGCAAGAGCAGTACTTC
CDR3aa: CASSSLTGDPQEQYF

j_gene: TRBJ2-2
v_gene: TRBV9
d_gene: TRBD2
len: 18
abundance: -
CDR3nt: TGTGCCAGCAGCGTACCGGGACTAGCGGGACAAAACACCGGGGAGCTGTTTTTT
CDR3aa: CASSVPGLAGQNTGELFF

j_gene: TRBJ1-5
v_gene: TRBV7-2
d_gene: TRBD1
len: 14
abundance: -
CDR3nt: TGTGCCAGCACCTTAGACAGGGCTAATCAGCCCCAGCATTTT
CDR3aa: CASTLDRANQPQHF

j_gene: TRBJ2-2
v_gene: TRBV5-6
d_gene: TRBD1
len: 14
abundance: -
CDR3nt: TGTGCCAGCAGCGAGCAGGGGGCTGGCGGGGAGCTGTTTTTT
CDR3aa: CASSEQGAGGELFF

j_gene: TRBJ2-1
v_gene: TRBV6-5
d_gene: -
len: 14
abundance: -
CDR3nt: TGTGCCAGCAGACCACGAGGGGGGGGCAATGAGCAGTTCTTC
CDR3aa: CASRPRGGGNEQFF

j_gene: TRBJ1-5
v_gene: TRBV5-5
d_gene: -
len: 15
abundance: -
CDR3nt: TGTGCCAGCAGCTTATCAGGGGCCACCAATCAGCCCCAGCATTTT
CDR3aa: CASSLSGATNQPQHF

j_gene: TRBJ1-5
v_gene: TRBV19
d_gene: -
len: 14
abundance: -
CDR3nt: TGTGCCAGTAGTAGAGGCCCGGGCAATCAGCCCCAGCATTTT
CDR3aa: CASSRGPGNQPQHF

j_gene: TRBJ2-1
v_gene: TRBV7-9
d_gene: TRBD1
len: 14
abundance: -
CDR3nt: TGTGCCAGCAGCGCGAACAGGGGTTACAATGAGCAGTTCTTC
CDR3aa: CASSANRGYNEQFF

j_gene: TRBJ1-5
v_gene: TRBV18
d_gene: -
len: 20
abundance: few
CDR3nt: TGTGCCAGCTCACTGATGCAGACGGAAGATTGGTCGGGGGGGAATCAGCCCCAGCATTTT
CDR3aa: CASSLMQTEDWSGGNQPQHF

j_gene: TRBJ2-7
v_gene: TRBV5-5
d_gene: -
len: 12
abundance: -
CDR3nt: TGTGCCAGCAGCCCCCCCGGCTACGAGCAGTACTTC
CDR3aa: CASSPPGYEQYF

j_gene: TRBJ2-3
v_gene: TRBV25-1
d_gene: TRBD1
len: 13
abundance: -
CDR3nt: TGTGCCAGCAGACAGGGGGCGACAGATACGCAGTATTTT
CDR3aa: CASRQGATDTQYF

j_gene: TRBJ1-4
v_gene: TRBV4-1
d_gene: -
len: 16
abundance: -
CDR3nt: TGCGCCAGCAGCCATCTCAGGACGGCGGGCGATGAAAAACTGTTTTTT
CDR3aa: CASSHLRTAGDEKLFF

j_gene: TRBJ1-1
v_gene: TRBV12-5
d_gene: -
len: 15
abundance: -
CDR3nt: TGTGCTAGTGGTTCATTCCCCGACAGAAACACTGAAGCTTTCTTT
CDR3aa: CASGSFPDRNTEAFF

j_gene: TRBJ1-5
v_gene: TRBV6-1
d_gene: -
len: 11
abundance: -
CDR3nt: TGTGCCAGCAGCGTCGATCAGCCCCAGCATTTT
CDR3aa: CASSVDQPQHF

j_gene: TRBJ2-7
v_gene: TRBV15
d_gene: TRBD1
len: 14
abundance: once
CDR3nt: TGTGCCACCAGCAGGGACAGGGCCTCCTACGAGCAGTACTTC
CDR3aa: CATSRDRASYEQYF

j_gene: TRBJ2-7
v_gene: TRBV5-1
d_gene: TRBD1
len: 16
abundance: -
CDR3nt: TGCGCCAGCAGCCCTGGCGACAGGGGAAGCTCCTACGAGCAGTACTTC
CDR3aa: CASSPGDRGSSYEQYF

j_gene: TRBJ1-1
v_gene: TRBV29-1
d_gene: TRBD1
len: 16
abundance: few
CDR3nt: TGCAGCGTTGAAGGCCGGACAGGGGCTATAAACACTGAAGCTTTCTTT
CDR3aa: CSVEGRTGAINTEAFF

j_gene: TRBJ2-7
v_gene: TRBV9
d_gene: TRBD1
len: 18
abundance: -
CDR3nt: TGTGCCAGCAGCGCAGGACCTGAACCGGGACAGGGCACCTACGAGCAGTACTTC
CDR3aa: CASSAGPEPGQGTYEQYF

j_gene: TRBJ1-5
v_gene: TRBV6-5
d_gene: TRBD1
len: 15
abundance: -
CDR3nt: TGTGCCAGCAGAGCAGCTTCAGGGGGCGGACAGCCCCAGCATTTT
CDR3aa: CASRAASGGGQPQHF

j_gene: TRBJ2-2
v_gene: TRBV19
d_gene: TRBD1
len: 14
abundance: -
CDR3nt: TGTGCCAGTAGGGGACAGGGGAACACCGGGGAGCTGTTTTTT
CDR3aa: CASRGQGNTGELFF

j_gene: TRBJ2-5
v_gene: TRBV7-8
d_gene: TRBD2
len: 16
abundance: -
CDR3nt: TGTGCCAGCAGCCCAGCCGGGGCCGGGAGGGGAGAGACCCAGTACTTC
CDR3aa: CASSPAGAGRGETQYF

j_gene: TRBJ2-5
v_gene: TRBV5-1
d_gene: TRBD1
len: 17
abundance: -
CDR3nt: TGCGCCAGCAGCCCGGGTGGGGACAGGGCAGTTCAAGAGACCCAGTACTTC
CDR3aa: CASSPGGDRAVQETQYF

j_gene: TRBJ2-2
v_gene: TRBV7-9
d_gene: TRBD2
len: 19
abundance: -
CDR3nt: TGTGCCAGCAGCCATCAACCGGGACTAGCGGGAACCTACACCGGGGAGCTGTTTTTT
CDR3aa: CASSHQPGLAGTYTGELFF

j_gene: TRBJ1-1
v_gene: TRBV28
d_gene: -
len: 14
abundance: -
CDR3nt: TGTGCCAGCAGTCTCTCACATCGGGGCACTGAAGCTTTCTTT
CDR3aa: CASSLSHRGTEAFF

j_gene: TRBJ2-7
v_gene: TRBV10-3
d_gene: TRBD2
len: 14
abundance: once
CDR3nt: TGTGCCATCAGTGAGGGCGGGGGTGGCCACGAGCAGTACTTC
CDR3aa: CAISEGGGGHEQYF

j_gene: TRBJ2-7
v_gene: TRBV6-1
d_gene: -
len: 13
abundance: few
CDR3nt: TGTGCCAGCAACTGGCACAGAACCTACGAGCAGTACTTC
CDR3aa: CASNWHRTYEQYF

j_gene: TRBJ1-2
v_gene: TRBV5-6
d_gene: TRBD1
len: 16
abundance: -
CDR3nt: TGTGCCAGCACCGTGATATTGGACAGGGTAATGGATGGCTACACCTTC
CDR3aa: CASTVILDRVMDGYTF

j_gene: TRBJ1-5
v_gene: TRBV19
d_gene: -
len: 15
abundance: -
CDR3nt: TGTGCCACTCACCGGGACACATATAGCAATCAGCCCCAGCATTTT
CDR3aa: CATHRDTYSNQPQHF

j_gene: TRBJ2-7
v_gene: TRBV9
d_gene: TRBD1
len: 15
abundance: -
CDR3nt: TGTGCCAGCAGCGCGGGTCCGGGACAGGGCTACGAGCAGTACTTC
CDR3aa: CASSAGPGQGYEQYF

j_gene: TRBJ2-2
v_gene: TRBV2
d_gene: -
len: 15
abundance: -
CDR3nt: TGTGCCAGCAAGCGGAGTAGCGCGAACACCGGGGAGCTGTTTTTT
CDR3aa: CASKRSSANTGELFF

j_gene: TRBJ2-3
v_gene: TRBV7-9
d_gene: TRBD1
len: 13
abundance: -
CDR3nt: TGTGCCAGCAGCCCGAGGGGGCCCGATACGCAGTATTTT
CDR3aa: CASSPRGPDTQYF

j_gene: TRBJ2-3
v_gene: TRBV6-5
d_gene: -
len: 13
abundance: -
CDR3nt: TGTGCCAGCTTCCGGAGGGGCACAGATACGCAGTATTTT
CDR3aa: CASFRRGTDTQYF